These T cell receptor beta chains were read from a single sample in a study of blood T cells in healthy people across ages. TCRdb called the 5' RACE reads again in MiXCR, with one record for every CDR3 protein. The table includes about 1,500,000 distinct CDR3 sequences, 40% to 50% detected once. Specimen: blood. The source of these receptors is a woman younger than 30 in good health. CDR3s include the opening cysteine and the closing phenylalanine or tryptophan.

V: TRBV2; J: TRBJ1-5; CDR3: CASSGQGDSNQPQHF
V: TRBV10-3; J: TRBJ2-2; CDR3: CAISEAGLANTGELFF
V: TRBV4-1; J: TRBJ2-1; CDR3: CAIIITGRNKGGPNEQFF
V: TRBV20-1; J: TRBJ1-1; CDR3: CSARLGRFNTEAFF
V: TRBV30; J: TRBJ2-5; CDR3: CAWSVQLEGDEQYF
V: TRBV25-1; J: TRBJ2-4; CDR3: CASSDPRAPGGNIQYF
V: TRBV5-1; J: TRBJ1-1; CDR3: CASSLWRGNTEAFF
V: TRBV25-1; J: TRBJ1-2; CDR3: CASSEGEYTF
V: TRBV4-1; J: TRBJ2-1; CDR3: CASTKEIASGYYNEQFF
V: TRBV10-3; J: TRBJ1-5; CDR3: CAISESTGTETYHSNQPQHF
V: TRBV10-3; J: TRBJ2-2; CDR3: CAIRAGENTGELFF
V: TRBV11-2; J: TRBJ2-6; CDR3: CASSLSGTNVLTF
V: TRBV6-5; J: TRBJ2-1; CDR3: CASSSSLGRPYNEQFF
V: TRBV24-1; J: TRBJ2-5; CDR3: CATSDPGQGLETQYF
V: TRBV29-1; J: TRBJ2-1; CDR3: CSARIPTVAGGYNEQFF
V: TRBV9; J: TRBJ2-1; CDR3: CASSFAEGEQFF
V: TRBV5-1; J: NA; CDR3: CASSHDGSSYNEQYF
V: TRBV20-1; J: TRBJ2-1; CDR3: CSANRLADNNEQFF
V: TRBV12-3/TRBV12-4; J: TRBJ1-2; CDR3: CASSLEGSWGYTF
V: TRBV20-1; J: TRBJ1-5; CDR3: CSAKDRTNNQPQHF
V: TRBV6-5; J: TRBJ1-2; CDR3: CASSSYARDGHRVRSNYGYTF
V: TRBV28; J: TRBJ2-7; CDR3: CASSSGTFSYEQYF
V: TRBV20-1; J: TRBJ2-1; CDR3: CSASGVPNNEQFF
V: TRBV4-1; J: TRBJ2-7; CDR3: CASGYGGADEPYF
V: TRBV28; J: TRBJ2-2; CDR3: CASSVISTGELFF
V: TRBV20-1; J: TRBJ2-1; CDR3: CSAPTGLRNEQFF
V: TRBV2; J: TRBJ2-5; CDR3: CASSVQGAGGTQYF
V: TRBV6-5; J: TRBJ1-2; CDR3: CASRGGHYGYTF
V: TRBV12-3/TRBV12-4; J: TRBJ2-5; CDR3: CASSLGDRGIGETQYF